A selection of T cell receptor beta chains follows, all from one sample in a study of identical twins. TCRdb reprocessed the 5' RACE reads via MiXCR and lists one record per CDR3 protein. The table includes about 690,000 distinct CDR3 sequences, around 6% detected once. The material sequenced was naive T cells sorted from blood. The receptors here all came from a man aged 18 to 35 in good health. CDR3s include the opening cysteine and the closing phenylalanine or tryptophan. A D gene is named only where the DNA matches it firmly. Only some rows state a clone size, as once, few, many or a class for expanded clones.

CDR3 DNA: TGCGCCAGCAGCCCGGCCCAGGCAACTAATGAAAAACTGTTTTTT; CDR3 protein: CASSPAQATNEKLFF; V gene: TRBV5-1; D gene: -; clone size: -; J gene: TRBJ1-4
CDR3 DNA: TGCGCCAGCATCTTGGACAAGGGTGAAAAACTGTTTTTT; CDR3 protein: CASILDKGEKLFF; V gene: TRBV4-1; D gene: -; clone size: many; J gene: TRBJ1-4
CDR3 DNA: TGTGCCAGCAGGGCGACAGGAAATGAAAAACTGTTTTTT; CDR3 protein: CASRATGNEKLFF; V gene: TRBV12-3/TRBV12-4; D gene: -; clone size: many; J gene: TRBJ1-4
CDR3 DNA: TGCGCCAGCAGCCAAGGGCAGGGGGGTAACAATGAGCAGTTCTTC; CDR3 protein: CASSQGQGGNNEQFF; V gene: TRBV4-3; D gene: -; clone size: -; J gene: TRBJ2-1
CDR3 DNA: TGCAGTGCTAGAGATCCCTCGACAGGATTGAACGGCGGGGAGCTGTTTTTT; CDR3 protein: CSARDPSTGLNGGELFF; V gene: TRBV20-1; D gene: -; clone size: few; J gene: TRBJ2-2
CDR3 DNA: TGTGCCACCGCCAGGGGACTGATTAATTCACCCCTCCACTTT; CDR3 protein: CATARGLINSPLHF; V gene: TRBV15; D gene: -; clone size: many; J gene: TRBJ1-6
CDR3 DNA: TGTGCCAGCAGTTATGAGGCGAGCTCCTACAATGAGCAGTTCTTC; CDR3 protein: CASSYEASSYNEQFF; V gene: TRBV6-2/TRBV6-3; D gene: -; clone size: many; J gene: TRBJ2-1
CDR3 DNA: TGTGCCACCTCTCGAGGGGGACCAAATCAGCCCCAGCATTTT; CDR3 protein: CATSRGGPNQPQHF; V gene: TRBV24-1; D gene: -; clone size: few; J gene: TRBJ1-5
CDR3 DNA: TGTGCCAGCAGCATGTGGGGGGCCAACACCGGGGAGCTGTTTTTT; CDR3 protein: CASSMWGANTGELFF; V gene: TRBV7-3; D gene: -; clone size: -; J gene: TRBJ2-2
CDR3 DNA: TGTGCCAGCAGCCGGGACCAACGGAGAACAGATACGCAGTATTTT; CDR3 protein: CASSRDQRRTDTQYF; V gene: TRBV12-3/TRBV12-4; D gene: -; clone size: many; J gene: TRBJ2-3
CDR3 DNA: TGTGCCAGCAGCCACGGACTGAACAATGAGCAGTTCTTC; CDR3 protein: CASSHGLNNEQFF; V gene: TRBV3-1; D gene: -; clone size: -; J gene: TRBJ2-1
CDR3 DNA: TGTGCCACCAGCAGAGATCCCAGTGCCCTTTTGTCTTATGGCTACACCTTC; CDR3 protein: CATSRDPSALLSYGYTF; V gene: TRBV15; D gene: -; clone size: many; J gene: TRBJ1-2
CDR3 DNA: TGCGCCAGCAGCAGCCGATCGTTAGGACTCTCAGGGGGGCAGTTCTTC; CDR3 protein: CASSSRSLGLSGGQFF; V gene: TRBV5-1; D gene: TRBD1; clone size: few; J gene: TRBJ2-1
CDR3 DNA: TGTGCCAGCAGCTGGGGCGTGGGGACTAGCACAGATACGCAGTATTTT; CDR3 protein: CASSWGVGTSTDTQYF; V gene: TRBV2; D gene: -; clone size: few; J gene: TRBJ2-3
CDR3 DNA: TGTGCCAGCAGTCCCCTCGGACTAGCGGGAGTCGCAGATACGCAGTATTTT; CDR3 protein: CASSPLGLAGVADTQYF; V gene: TRBV12-3/TRBV12-4; D gene: TRBD2; clone size: many; J gene: TRBJ2-3
CDR3 DNA: TGTGCCAGCACCGAAAGTGGCGAATTGTACGAGCAGTACTTC; CDR3 protein: CASTESGELYEQYF; V gene: TRBV28; D gene: -; clone size: many; J gene: TRBJ2-7
CDR3 DNA: TGTGCCAGCAGCTTAGAGGCCCGGGACCCCCGGGGCGAGCAGTACTTC; CDR3 protein: CASSLEARDPRGEQYF; V gene: TRBV7-2; D gene: -; clone size: few; J gene: TRBJ2-7
CDR3 DNA: TGCAGTGTCCTGAGCCTGGACCGACCGAACACTGAAGCTTTCTTT; CDR3 protein: CSVLSLDRPNTEAFF; V gene: TRBV20-1; D gene: -; clone size: many; J gene: TRBJ1-1
CDR3 DNA: TGTGCCAGCAGAGGACATCCGAATCAGCCCCAGCATTTT; CDR3 protein: CASRGHPNQPQHF; V gene: TRBV6-1; D gene: -; clone size: many; J gene: TRBJ1-5
CDR3 DNA: TGTGCCAGCAGTTTAAGGGGGTCAGATACGCAGTATTTT; CDR3 protein: CASSLRGSDTQYF; V gene: TRBV12-3/TRBV12-4; D gene: -; clone size: many; J gene: TRBJ2-3
CDR3 DNA: TGCGCCAGCAGCCCAAACGAAGGGACTAGCGGGAGGGCCGGGTCCTACAATGAGCAGTTCTTC; CDR3 protein: CASSPNEGTSGRAGSYNEQFF; V gene: TRBV5-1; D gene: TRBD2; clone size: few; J gene: TRBJ2-1
CDR3 DNA: TGCGCCAGCAGCTTGGTGGGTTGGAGCGACCCCTACAATGAGCAGTTCTTC; CDR3 protein: CASSLVGWSDPYNEQFF; V gene: TRBV5-1; D gene: -; clone size: few; J gene: TRBJ2-1
CDR3 DNA: TGCAGTGCTAGACAGACAGGGACCCCCTACGAGCAGTACTTC; CDR3 protein: CSARQTGTPYEQYF; V gene: TRBV20-1; D gene: TRBD1; clone size: many; J gene: TRBJ2-7
CDR3 DNA: TGTGCCAGCAGCGCAGACGCTATCCCAGATACGCAGTATTTT; CDR3 protein: CASSADAIPDTQYF; V gene: TRBV7-9; D gene: -; clone size: -; J gene: TRBJ2-3
CDR3 DNA: TGTGCCAGTCGCCCCAACTCGGGGGATGAGCAGTTCTTC; CDR3 protein: CASRPNSGDEQFF; V gene: TRBV19; D gene: -; clone size: -; J gene: TRBJ2-1
CDR3 DNA: TGCGCCAGCGGACAGGTTTCCTACGAGCAGTACTTC; CDR3 protein: CASGQVSYEQYF; V gene: TRBV5-1; D gene: TRBD1; clone size: many; J gene: TRBJ2-7
CDR3 DNA: TGTGCTAGTGTTCCAGGGGCAACTAACTATGGCTACACCTTC; CDR3 protein: CASVPGATNYGYTF; V gene: TRBV12-5; D gene: -; clone size: few; J gene: TRBJ1-2
CDR3 DNA: TGCAGTGCTATCCGGACAGGGGGTCGTTTCGAGCAGTACTTC; CDR3 protein: CSAIRTGGRFEQYF; V gene: TRBV20-1; D gene: TRBD1; clone size: many; J gene: TRBJ2-7
CDR3 DNA: TGTGCCAGCACCAGGGAGACCCAGTACTTC; CDR3 protein: CASTRETQYF; V gene: TRBV2; D gene: -; clone size: many; J gene: TRBJ2-5
CDR3 DNA: TGTGCCAGCAGGAAGAGGGAGGGGAGCTACGAGCAGTACTTC; CDR3 protein: CASRKREGSYEQYF; V gene: TRBV6-1; D gene: TRBD2; clone size: -; J gene: TRBJ2-7
CDR3 DNA: TGCGCCAGCAGCCGCGGCTCTAGCGGGAACGACGAGCAGTACTTC; CDR3 protein: CASSRGSSGNDEQYF; V gene: TRBV5-1; D gene: TRBD2; clone size: many; J gene: TRBJ2-7
CDR3 DNA: TGCAGTGCGCCGAGAAAGGGTCAAAAACTGTTTTTT; CDR3 protein: CSAPRKGQKLFF; V gene: TRBV20-1; D gene: -; clone size: many; J gene: TRBJ1-4
CDR3 DNA: TGCAGCGTTGTACTGAACACCGGGGAGCTGTTTTTT; CDR3 protein: CSVVLNTGELFF; V gene: TRBV29-1; D gene: -; clone size: many; J gene: TRBJ2-2
CDR3 DNA: TGTGCCAGCAGTTTAGGACTAGCGGGTATCTACAATGAGCAGTTCTTC; CDR3 protein: CASSLGLAGIYNEQFF; V gene: TRBV12-3/TRBV12-4; D gene: TRBD2; clone size: many; J gene: TRBJ2-1
CDR3 DNA: TGCAGCGTTCGACAGGATAATAGGGCTTTCTTT; CDR3 protein: CSVRQDNRAFF; V gene: TRBV29-1; D gene: -; clone size: many; J gene: TRBJ1-1
CDR3 DNA: TGTGCCAGCAGGGAGACAGGGACTCCTTCTGGCTACACCTTC; CDR3 protein: CASRETGTPSGYTF; V gene: TRBV7-9; D gene: TRBD1; clone size: -; J gene: TRBJ1-2
CDR3 DNA: TGCGCCAGCAGCTCTGGGGGGGCCCCCTACAATGAGCAGTTCTTC; CDR3 protein: CASSSGGAPYNEQFF; V gene: TRBV5-1; D gene: -; clone size: -; J gene: TRBJ2-1
CDR3 DNA: TGTGCCAGCAGCTTAGGGTCCTCCAATAGCAATCAGCCCCAGCATTTT; CDR3 protein: CASSLGSSNSNQPQHF; V gene: TRBV7-9; D gene: -; clone size: -; J gene: TRBJ1-5
CDR3 DNA: TGTGCCAGCGGTATCCGGGACATTCAGTACTTC; CDR3 protein: CASGIRDIQYF; V gene: TRBV5-4; D gene: -; clone size: -; J gene: TRBJ2-4
CDR3 DNA: TGCAGTGCTTCTCACCCCACAACAGGGTATTCACCCCTCCACTTT; CDR3 protein: CSASHPTTGYSPLHF; V gene: TRBV20-1; D gene: -; clone size: few; J gene: TRBJ1-6
CDR3 DNA: TGTGCCAGCAGCTTAATGGTTCTAGCGGGGACCTACAATGAGCAGTTCTTC; CDR3 protein: CASSLMVLAGTYNEQFF; V gene: TRBV7-2; D gene: TRBD2; clone size: -; J gene: TRBJ2-1
CDR3 DNA: TGTGCCAGCAGTGACACTGGGACTAGTCGTGAGCAGTTCTTC; CDR3 protein: CASSDTGTSREQFF; V gene: TRBV6-4; D gene: TRBD2; clone size: -; J gene: TRBJ2-1
CDR3 DNA: TGTGCCAGCAGACAGGGACAGGAAAATGAAAAACTGTTTTTT; CDR3 protein: CASRQGQENEKLFF; V gene: TRBV12-3/TRBV12-4; D gene: TRBD1; clone size: -; J gene: TRBJ1-4
CDR3 DNA: TGCGCCAGCAGCACGGGGACAGCCAACTCTGGAAACACCATATATTTT; CDR3 protein: CASSTGTANSGNTIYF; V gene: TRBV5-1; D gene: TRBD1; clone size: many; J gene: TRBJ1-3
CDR3 DNA: TGTGCCAGCAGCTTTAAGGAGTGGTTGGATGAGCAGTTCTTC; CDR3 protein: CASSFKEWLDEQFF; V gene: TRBV11-2; D gene: -; clone size: many; J gene: TRBJ2-1
CDR3 DNA: TGCAGTGCTAGCGAGAGACTAGCGGGAAGAACCTACAATGAGCAGTTCTTC; CDR3 protein: CSASERLAGRTYNEQFF; V gene: TRBV20-1; D gene: TRBD2; clone size: -; J gene: TRBJ2-1
CDR3 DNA: TGCAGTGCTAGTGACGGATTAGGGCAAGCCAAAAACATTCAGTACTTC; CDR3 protein: CSASDGLGQAKNIQYF; V gene: TRBV20-1; D gene: -; clone size: few; J gene: TRBJ2-4
CDR3 DNA: TGTGCCACCAGCCGCGGGACGTACCAAGAGACCCAGTACTTC; CDR3 protein: CATSRGTYQETQYF; V gene: TRBV15; D gene: -; clone size: few; J gene: TRBJ2-5
CDR3 DNA: TGCGCCAGCAGCCAAGCTGGTGGGCTTATAAATGAGCAGTTCTTC; CDR3 protein: CASSQAGGLINEQFF; V gene: TRBV4-3; D gene: -; clone size: few; J gene: TRBJ2-1
CDR3 DNA: TGTGCTAGTGGTTTGCCCCCCGGGGGGGATAGGGTCGCGTCTGAAGCTTTCTTT; CDR3 protein: CASGLPPGGDRVASEAFF; V gene: TRBV12-5; D gene: -; clone size: -; J gene: TRBJ1-1